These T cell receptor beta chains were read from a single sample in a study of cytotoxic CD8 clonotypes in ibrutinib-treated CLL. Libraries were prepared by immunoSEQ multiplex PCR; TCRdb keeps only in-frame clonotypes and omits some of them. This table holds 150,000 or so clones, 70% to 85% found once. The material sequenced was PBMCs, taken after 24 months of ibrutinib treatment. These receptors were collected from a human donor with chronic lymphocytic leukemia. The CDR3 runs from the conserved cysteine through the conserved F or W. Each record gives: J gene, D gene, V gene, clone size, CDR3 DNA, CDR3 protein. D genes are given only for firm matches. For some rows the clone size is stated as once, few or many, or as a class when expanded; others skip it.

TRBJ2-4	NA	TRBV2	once	TGTGCCAGCAGTGGCCGAGGGTCGGAGAACATTCAGTACTTC	CASSGRGSENIQYF
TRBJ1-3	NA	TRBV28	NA	TGTGCCAGCAGTTCCCCCCATACTGGAAACACCATATATTTT	CASSSPHTGNTIYF
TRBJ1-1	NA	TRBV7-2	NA	TGTGCCAGCAGTTTCGGGCACCTGAACACTGAAGCTTTCTTT	CASSFGHLNTEAFF
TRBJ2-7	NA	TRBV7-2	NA	TGTGCCAGCAGTTCCCCGGGAATGCCGACCTACGAGCAGTACTTC	CASSSPGMPTYEQYF
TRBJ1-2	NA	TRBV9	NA	TGTGCCAGCAGCCCGTCAAGTACAGCAAACTATGGCTACACCTTC	CASSPSSTANYGYTF
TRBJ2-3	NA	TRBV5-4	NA	TGTGCCAGCAGCTCCGGCCCGACGAGCACAGATACGCAGTATTTT	CASSSGPTSTDTQYF
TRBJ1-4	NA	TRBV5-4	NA	TGTGCCAGCAGCTGGTTTAATGAAAAACTGTTTTTT	CASSWFNEKLFF
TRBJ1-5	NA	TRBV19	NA	TGTGCCAGTAGCGGGGGAATGCCCCAGCATTTT	CASSGGMPQHF
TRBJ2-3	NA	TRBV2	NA	TGTGCCAGACGGACAGCTAGCACAGATACGCAGTATTTT	CARRTASTDTQYF
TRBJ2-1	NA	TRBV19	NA	TGTGCCAGTACCCTAGGTCGGGGAAATGAGCAGTTCTTC	CASTLGRGNEQFF
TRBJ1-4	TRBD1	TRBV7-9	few	TGTGCCAGCAGCTTGTGGACAGGGGGCCGGGCTAATGAAAAACTGTTTTTT	CASSLWTGGRANEKLFF
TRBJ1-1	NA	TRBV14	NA	TGTGCCAGCAGCCAAGATTTAGGAGTGCGGAGAGCTTTCTTT	CASSQDLGVRRAFF
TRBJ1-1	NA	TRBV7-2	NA	TGTGCCAGCAGCTTAACCAGGGCCACTGAAGCTTTCTTT	CASSLTRATEAFF
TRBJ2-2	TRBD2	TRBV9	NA	TGTGCCAGCAGCGTTATAACTAGCGGGAGGACCGGGGAGCTGTTTTTT	CASSVITSGRTGELFF
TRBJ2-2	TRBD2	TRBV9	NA	TGTGCCAGCAGCCCTCGGACTAGCGGGAACACCGGGGAGCTGTTTTTT	CASSPRTSGNTGELFF
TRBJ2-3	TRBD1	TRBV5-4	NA	TGTGCCAGCAGCAAAACCGGACAGGGGTGGACAGATACGCAGTATTTT	CASSKTGQGWTDTQYF
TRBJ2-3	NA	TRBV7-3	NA	TGTGCCAGCAGCTTAAGTGGCGGGGCGGGCACAGATACGCAGTATTTT	CASSLSGGAGTDTQYF
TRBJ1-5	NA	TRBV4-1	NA	TGCGCCAGCAGCCAAGCCTGGGAGGGTTCTATACAGCCCCAGCATTTT	CASSQAWEGSIQPQHF
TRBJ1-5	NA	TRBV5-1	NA	TGCGCCAGCAGCTTTACAGGGAATCAGCCCCAGCATTTT	CASSFTGNQPQHF
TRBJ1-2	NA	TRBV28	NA	TGTGCCAGCAGTTTTTGGGGCTTTTATGGCTACACCTTC	CASSFWGFYGYTF
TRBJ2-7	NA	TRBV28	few	TGTGCCAGCAGTTCCCCCGGACAGAAAGCCTACGAGCAGTACTTC	CASSSPGQKAYEQYF
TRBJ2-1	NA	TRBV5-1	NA	TGCGCCAGCAGCTCGAGTCCAAACGAGGGGGAGCAGTTCTTC	CASSSSPNEGEQFF
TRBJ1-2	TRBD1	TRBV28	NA	TGTGCCAGCAGTCTCGGAGGCAGGGGGCGGGAGTATGGCTACACCTTC	CASSLGGRGREYGYTF
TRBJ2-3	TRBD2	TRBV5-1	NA	TGCGCCAGCAGCTCGCGGACTAGCGGGGCGGGTACGCAGTATTTT	CASSSRTSGAGTQYF
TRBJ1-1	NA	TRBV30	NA	TGTGCCTGGAGTGTAGGGACGCTGAACACTGAAGCTTTCTTT	CAWSVGTLNTEAFF
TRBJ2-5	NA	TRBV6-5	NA	TGTGCCAGCAGTTTTTCGGGGGAGGAGACCCAGTACTTC	CASSFSGEETQYF
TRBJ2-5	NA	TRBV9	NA	TGTGCCAGCAGTCCTACGGGGTCGGGGGAGACCCAGTACTTC	CASSPTGSGETQYF
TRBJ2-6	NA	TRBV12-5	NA	TGTGCTAGTGGTAACTTCGGTGCAGGACAAAGTCGGGCCAACGTCCTGACTTTC	CASGNFGAGQSRANVLTF
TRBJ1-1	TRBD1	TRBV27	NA	TGTGCCAGCAGCCTAACAGGGGAAGCGAGACCCCCGAACACTGAAGCTTTCTTT	CASSLTGEARPPNTEAFF
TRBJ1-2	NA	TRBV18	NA	TGTGCCAGCTCCTCCTTTTGGGCGGTCTATGGCTACACCTTC	CASSSFWAVYGYTF
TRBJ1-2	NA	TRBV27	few	TGTGCCAGCAGTTTACGGGATACCAACTATGGCTACACCTTC	CASSLRDTNYGYTF
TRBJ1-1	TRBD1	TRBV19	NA	TGTGCCAGTAGTACACGACAGGGCGCGGGGAACACTGAAGCTTTCTTT	CASSTRQGAGNTEAFF
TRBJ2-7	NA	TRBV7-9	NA	TGTGCCAGCAGCCGTTACACGGGCGAGCAGTACTTC	CASSRYTGEQYF
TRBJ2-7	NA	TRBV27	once	TGTGCCAGCAGTTACGGGACGGCCTACGAGCAGTACTTC	CASSYGTAYEQYF
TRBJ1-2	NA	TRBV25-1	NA	TGTGCCAGCAGTGATTGGGGAGTTGAAGGCTACACCTTC	CASSDWGVEGYTF
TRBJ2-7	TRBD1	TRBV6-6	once	TGTGCCAGCAGCCGGGACAGGGCTGCCTACGAGCAGTACTTC	CASSRDRAAYEQYF
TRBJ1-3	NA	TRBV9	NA	TGTGCCAGCAGCGGACAGGTCTCTGGAAACACCATATATTTT	CASSGQVSGNTIYF
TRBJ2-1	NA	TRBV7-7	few	TGTGCTAGCAGCTTATCAGCAGTAGGCAATGAGCAGTTCTTC	CASSLSAVGNEQFF
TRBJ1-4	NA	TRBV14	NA	TGTGCCAGCAGCGGGGGGGATGCAGCTAATGAAAAACTGTTTTTT	CASSGGDAANEKLFF
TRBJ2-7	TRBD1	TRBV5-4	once	TGTGCCAGCAGCTTTGACAGGGCGTACGAGCAGTACTTC	CASSFDRAYEQYF
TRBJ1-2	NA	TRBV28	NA	TGTGCCAGCACGGACAGCAGATTCTATGGCTACACCTTC	CASTDSRFYGYTF
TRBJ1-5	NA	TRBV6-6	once	TGTGCCAGCAGTTACCCGGACCCGGGCAATCAGCCCCAGCATTTT	CASSYPDPGNQPQHF
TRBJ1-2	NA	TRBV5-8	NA	TGTGCCAGCAGCTGGGGGACTATTTCCTCTAACTATGGCTACACCTTC	CASSWGTISSNYGYTF
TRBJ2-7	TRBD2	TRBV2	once	TGTGCCAGCAAGGCTATAGCGGGAGCGGTTTCGGGGGAGCAGTACTTC	CASKAIAGAVSGEQYF
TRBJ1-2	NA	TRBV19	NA	TGTGCCAGTAGTATTTTATGGAGCACAGAGCAAGTCTATGGCTACACCTTC	CASSILWSTEQVYGYTF
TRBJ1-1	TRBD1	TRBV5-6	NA	TGTGCCAGCAGCTTGGAGGGACAGGGAGGTGAAGCTTTCTTT	CASSLEGQGGEAFF
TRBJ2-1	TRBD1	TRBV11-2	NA	TGTGCCAGCAGCTTAGGACAGGGGTTCCGTGAGCAGTTCTTC	CASSLGQGFREQFF
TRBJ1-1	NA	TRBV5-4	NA	TGTGCCAGCAGCTCTTGGACGGAGATTAAAGCTTTCTTT	CASSSWTEIKAFF
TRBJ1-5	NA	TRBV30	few	TGTGCCTGCAGGAGGACTGACGGTGGAAACAATCAGCCCCAGCATTTT	CACRRTDGGNNQPQHF
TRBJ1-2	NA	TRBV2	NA	TGTGCCAGCAGTGAATCCGTGTATGGCTACACCTTC	CASSESVYGYTF
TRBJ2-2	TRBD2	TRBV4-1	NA	TGCGCCAGCAGCCGCCTCCCCGGGACTAGCGGGAGAGGGAGCACCGGGGAGCTGTTTTTT	CASSRLPGTSGRGSTGELFF